Following are 7 T cell receptor beta chains from one sample sequenced in a study. One entry per CDR3 protein, called by TCRdb with MiXCR from the 5' RACE reads. The profile shows 62,000 or so distinct CDR3 sequences, nearly 30% of them singletons. Sequenced sample: tumor-infiltrating naive CD4+ T cells sorted from the breast tumor. Stated subset: naive CD4+ T cells, CD4+CD45RA+CD25-. The receptors here all came from a female donor with breast cancer.

J is TRBJ1-2 and V is TRBV2; 8 nucleotides line up with TRBD1. Germline trimming cut 2 bases from V and 8 bases from J; bases unmatched to any gene: 10. The CDR3 is 15 amino acids. Germline CDR1 SNHLY, CDR2 FYNNEI. The CDR3 loop reads CASSELAGGLVGYTF. CDR3 nucleotides: TGTGCCAGCAGTGAATTGGCAGGGGGCCTTGTCGGCTACACCTTC.

The chain links TRBV25-1 to TRBJ2-1, with 11 bases aligning to TRBD2. V shed 3 bases and J 7 bases; nucleotides not matched to a gene: 8. The CDR3 spans 16 residues. CDR1 MGHDK and CDR2 SYGVNS come from the germline V gene. The CDR3 loop is CASSDLTSGRGNEQFF. CDR3 nucleotides: TGTGCCAGCAGTGACCTTACTAGCGGGAGAGGTAATGAGCAGTTCTTC.

This sequence joins TRBV20-1 and TRBJ1-1; maybe TRBD1 (5 bases). The germline V and J ends were trimmed by 6 bases and 1 base, with 15 bases remaining between them. Germline CDR1 is DFQATT and CDR2 is SNEGSKA (reference sequence). The CDR3 spans 14 residues. The CDR3 bases are TGCAGTGCCGTAGACAGCGATACGAACACTGAAGCTTTCTTT. Amino acid sequence: CSAVDSDTNTEAFF.

The chain uses TRBV7-2 and TRBJ2-2; 11 nucleotides align to TRBD2. The germline gives CDR1 SGHTA, CDR2 FQGNSA. The CDR3 runs 17 residues. V gave up 1 base and J gave up 6 bases; unmatched junction bases: 7. CDR3 sequence (DNA): TGTGCCAGCAGCTTAGTGGGGCTAGCGGGAGGATCCGGGGAGCTGTTTTTT. Protein: CASSLVGLAGGSGELFF.

This clonotype was seen ten or more times. The chain combines TRBV12-3 or TRBV12-4 with TRBJ2-3; no definite D call. This CDR3 has 14 amino acids. The V and J ends lost 5 bases and 4 bases respectively, with 13 bases between them. The CDR3 bases are TGTGCCAGCAGTCTGGTTGGTCGAGCAGATACGCAGTATTTT. It codes for CASSLVGRADTQYF.

The J gene is TRBJ1-1, the V gene TRBV5-6; D may be TRBD1 (5 bases). In germline, CDR1 is SGHDT, CDR2 YYEEEE. The CDR3 consists of 13 residues. With 4 bases removed from V and 2 bases from J, the gap between germline ends came to 9 bases. CDR3 in amino acids: CASSQGPNTEAFF. CDR3 DNA sequence: TGTGCCAGCAGCCAGGGTCCAAACACTGAAGCTTTCTTT.

The J gene is TRBJ1-1, the V gene TRBV9; no definite D call. V shed 0 bases and J shed 1 base, with 13 bases lying between them. The length of the CDR3 is 16 residues. Looked up from germline, CDR1 is SGDLS and CDR2 is YYNGEE. CDR3 amino acids: CASSVGQNSENTEAFF. As DNA, the CDR3 is TGTGCCAGCAGCGTAGGTCAAAATTCAGAGAACACTGAAGCTTTCTTT.